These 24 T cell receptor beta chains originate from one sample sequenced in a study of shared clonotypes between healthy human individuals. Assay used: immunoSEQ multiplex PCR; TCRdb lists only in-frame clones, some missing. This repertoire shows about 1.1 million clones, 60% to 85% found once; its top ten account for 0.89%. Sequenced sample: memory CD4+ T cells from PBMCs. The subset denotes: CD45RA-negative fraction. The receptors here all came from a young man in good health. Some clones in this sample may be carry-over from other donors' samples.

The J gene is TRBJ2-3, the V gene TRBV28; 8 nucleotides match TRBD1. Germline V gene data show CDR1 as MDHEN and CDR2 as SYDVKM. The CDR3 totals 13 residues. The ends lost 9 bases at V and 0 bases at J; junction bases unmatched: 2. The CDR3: CASWTGSTDTQYF. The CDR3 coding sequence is TGTGCCAGTTGGACAGGGAGCACAGATACGCAGTATTTT. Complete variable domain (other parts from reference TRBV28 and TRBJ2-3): DVKVTQSSRYLVKRTGEKVFLECVQDMDHENMFWYRQDPGLGLRLIYFSYDVKMKEKGDIPEGYSVSREKKERFSLILESASTNQTSMYLCASWTGSTDTQYFGPGTRLTVL.

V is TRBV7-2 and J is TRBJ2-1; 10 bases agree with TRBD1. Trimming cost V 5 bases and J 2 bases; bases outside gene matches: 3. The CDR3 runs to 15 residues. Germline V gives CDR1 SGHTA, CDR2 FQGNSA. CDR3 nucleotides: TGTGCCAGCAGCCTAGACAGGGGGCCCTACAATGAGCAGTTCTTC. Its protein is CASSLDRGPYNEQFF. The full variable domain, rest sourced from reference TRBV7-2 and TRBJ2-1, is GAGVSQSPSNKVTEKGKDVELRCDPISGHTALYWYRQSLGQGLEFLIYFQGNSAPDKSGLPSDRFSAERTGGSVSTLTIQRTQQEDSAVYLCASSLDRGPYNEQFFGPGTRLTVL.

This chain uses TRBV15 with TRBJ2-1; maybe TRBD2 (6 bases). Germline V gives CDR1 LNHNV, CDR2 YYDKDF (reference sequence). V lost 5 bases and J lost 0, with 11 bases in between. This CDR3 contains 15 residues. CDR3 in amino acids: CATSGRRDSYNEQFF. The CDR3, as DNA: TGTGCCACCAGCGGGCGGAGGGACTCCTACAATGAGCAGTTCTTC.

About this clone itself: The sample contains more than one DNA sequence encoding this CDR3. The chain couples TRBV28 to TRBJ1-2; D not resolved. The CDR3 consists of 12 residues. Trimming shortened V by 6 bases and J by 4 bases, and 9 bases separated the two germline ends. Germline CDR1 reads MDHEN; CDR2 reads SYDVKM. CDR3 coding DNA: TGTGCCAGCAGCCTTCGAGTCTATGGCTACACCTTC. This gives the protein CASSLRVYGYTF.

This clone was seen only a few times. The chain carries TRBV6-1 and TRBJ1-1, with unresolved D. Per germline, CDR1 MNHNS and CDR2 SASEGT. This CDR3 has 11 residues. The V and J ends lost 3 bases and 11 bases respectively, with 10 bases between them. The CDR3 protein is CASSEEQRAFF. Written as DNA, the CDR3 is TGTGCCAGCAGTGAGGAACAAAGGGCTTTCTTT.

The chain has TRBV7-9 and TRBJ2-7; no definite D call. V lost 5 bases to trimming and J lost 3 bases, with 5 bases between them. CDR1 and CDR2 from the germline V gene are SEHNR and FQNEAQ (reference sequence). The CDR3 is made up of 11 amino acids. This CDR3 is CASSGYYEQYF. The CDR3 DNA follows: TGTGCCAGCAGCGGCTACTACGAGCAGTACTTC.

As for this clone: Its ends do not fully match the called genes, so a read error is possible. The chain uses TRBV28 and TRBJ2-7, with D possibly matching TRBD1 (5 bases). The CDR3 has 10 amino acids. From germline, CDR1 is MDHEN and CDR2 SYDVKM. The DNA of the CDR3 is TGTGCCAGTGGTGACAGAGCAAAAACTTTC. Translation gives CASGDRAKTF.

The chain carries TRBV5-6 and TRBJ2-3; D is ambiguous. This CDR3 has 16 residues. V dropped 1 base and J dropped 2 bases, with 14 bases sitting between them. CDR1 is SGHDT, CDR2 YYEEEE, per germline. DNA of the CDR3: TGTGCCAGCAGCTTGTCGACGGACCCCCCCACAGATACGCAGTATTTT. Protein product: CASSLSTDPPTDTQYF. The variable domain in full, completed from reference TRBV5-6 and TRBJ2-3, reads DAGVTQSPTHLIKTRGQQVTLRCSPKSGHDTVSWYQQALGQGPQFIFQYYEEEERQRGNFPDRFSGHQFPNYSSELNVNALLLGDSALYLCASSLSTDPPTDTQYFGPGTRLTVL.

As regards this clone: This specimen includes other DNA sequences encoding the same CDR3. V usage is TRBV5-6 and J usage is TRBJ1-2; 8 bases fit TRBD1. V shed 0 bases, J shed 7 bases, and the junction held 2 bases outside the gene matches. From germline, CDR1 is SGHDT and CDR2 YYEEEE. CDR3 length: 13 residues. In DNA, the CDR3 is TGTGCCAGCAGCTTGGGACAGGGGCTTGGCTACACCTTC. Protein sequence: CASSLGQGLGYTF.

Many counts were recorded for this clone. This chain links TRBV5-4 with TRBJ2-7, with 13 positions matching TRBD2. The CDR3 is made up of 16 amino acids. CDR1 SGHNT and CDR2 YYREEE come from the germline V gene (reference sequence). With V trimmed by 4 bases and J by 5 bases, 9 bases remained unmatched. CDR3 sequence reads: CASSRTSGGRGDEQYF. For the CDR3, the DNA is TGTGCCAGCAGCCGGACTAGCGGGGGACGAGGAGACGAGCAGTACTTC.

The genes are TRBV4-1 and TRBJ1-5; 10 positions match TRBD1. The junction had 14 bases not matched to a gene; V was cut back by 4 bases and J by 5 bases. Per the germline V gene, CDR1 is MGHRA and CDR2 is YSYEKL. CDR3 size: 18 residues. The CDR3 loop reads CASSLRSGQGVSDQPQHF. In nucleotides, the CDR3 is TGCGCCAGCAGCCTCCGGTCTGGACAGGGGGTATCGGATCAGCCCCAGCATTTT.

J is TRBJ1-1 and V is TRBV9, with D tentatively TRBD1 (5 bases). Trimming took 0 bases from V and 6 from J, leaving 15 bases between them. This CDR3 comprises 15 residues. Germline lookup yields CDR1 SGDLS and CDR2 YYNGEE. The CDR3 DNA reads TGTGCCAGCAGCGTAGAGGGGCGGGTGGTGGCTGAAGCTTTCTTT. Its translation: CASSVEGRVVAEAFF.

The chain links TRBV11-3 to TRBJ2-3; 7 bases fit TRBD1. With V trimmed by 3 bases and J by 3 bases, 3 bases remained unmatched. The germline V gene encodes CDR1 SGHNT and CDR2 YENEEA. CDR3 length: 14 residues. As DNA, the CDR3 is TGTGCCAGCAGCTTTACAGGGGAAACAGATACGCAGTATTTT. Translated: CASSFTGETDTQYF.

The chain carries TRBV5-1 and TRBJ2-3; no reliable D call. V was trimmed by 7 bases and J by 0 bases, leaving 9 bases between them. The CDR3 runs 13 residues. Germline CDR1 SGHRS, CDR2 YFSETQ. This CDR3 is CASHVDSTDTQYF. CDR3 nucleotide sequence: TGCGCCAGCCATGTGGACAGCACAGATACGCAGTATTTT. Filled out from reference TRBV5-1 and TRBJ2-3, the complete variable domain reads KAGVTQTPRYLIKTRGQQVTLSCSPISGHRSVSWYQQTPGQGLQFLFEYFSETQRNKGNFPGRFSGRQFSNSRSEMNVSTLELGDSALYLCASHVDSTDTQYFGPGTRLTVL.

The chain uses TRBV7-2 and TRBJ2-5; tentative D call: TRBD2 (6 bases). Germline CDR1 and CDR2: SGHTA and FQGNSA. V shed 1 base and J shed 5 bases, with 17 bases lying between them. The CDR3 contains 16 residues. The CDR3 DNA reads TGTGCCAGCAGCTTAGGGGTGTCAGGAGGGCAGGAGACCCAGTACTTC. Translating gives CASSLGVSGGQETQYF.

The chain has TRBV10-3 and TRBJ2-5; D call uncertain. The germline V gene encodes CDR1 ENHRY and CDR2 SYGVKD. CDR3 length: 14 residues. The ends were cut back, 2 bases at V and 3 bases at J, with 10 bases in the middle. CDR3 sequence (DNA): TGTGCCATCAGTGAGGGGGTGGGGAAAGAGACCCAGTACTTC. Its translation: CAISEGVGKETQYF.

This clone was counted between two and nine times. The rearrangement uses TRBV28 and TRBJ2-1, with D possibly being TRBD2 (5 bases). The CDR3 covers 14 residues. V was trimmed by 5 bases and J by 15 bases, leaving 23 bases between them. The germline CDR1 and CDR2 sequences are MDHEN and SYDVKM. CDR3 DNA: TGTGCCAGCAGTCAAGCGGACTCCGATCGCCCCCCGTTCTTC. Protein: CASSQADSDRPPFF. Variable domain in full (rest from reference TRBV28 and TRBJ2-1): DVKVTQSSRYLVKRTGEKVFLECVQDMDHENMFWYRQDPGLGLRLIYFSYDVKMKEKGDIPEGYSVSREKKERFSLILESASTNQTSMYLCASSQADSDRPPFFGPGTRLTVL.

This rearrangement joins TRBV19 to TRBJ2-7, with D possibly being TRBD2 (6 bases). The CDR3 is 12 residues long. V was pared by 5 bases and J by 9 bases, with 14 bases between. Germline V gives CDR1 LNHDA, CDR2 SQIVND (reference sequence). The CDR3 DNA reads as TGTGCCAGTAGTGTCCGGGACTCAGTGCAGTACTTC. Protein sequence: CASSVRDSVQYF.

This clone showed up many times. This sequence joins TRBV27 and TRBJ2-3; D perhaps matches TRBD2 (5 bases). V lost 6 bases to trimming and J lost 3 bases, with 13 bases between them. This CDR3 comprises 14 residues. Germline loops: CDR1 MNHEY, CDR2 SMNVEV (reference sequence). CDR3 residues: CASRGPGGTDTQYF. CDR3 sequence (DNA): TGTGCCAGCAGGGGCCCCGGCGGGACAGATACGCAGTATTTT.

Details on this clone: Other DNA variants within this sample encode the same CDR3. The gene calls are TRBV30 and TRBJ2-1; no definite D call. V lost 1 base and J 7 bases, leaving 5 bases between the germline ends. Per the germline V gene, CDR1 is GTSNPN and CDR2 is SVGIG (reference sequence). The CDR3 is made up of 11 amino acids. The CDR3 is CAWSGRNEQFF. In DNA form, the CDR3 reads TGTGCCTGGAGTGGTCGTAATGAGCAGTTCTTC.

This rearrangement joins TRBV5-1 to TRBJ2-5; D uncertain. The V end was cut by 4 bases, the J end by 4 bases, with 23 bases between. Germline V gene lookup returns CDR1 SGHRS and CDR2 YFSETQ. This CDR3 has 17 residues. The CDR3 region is CASSPAGWGSGGETQYF. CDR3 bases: TGCGCCAGCAGCCCCGCCGGATGGGGATCCGGCGGAGAGACCCAGTACTTC. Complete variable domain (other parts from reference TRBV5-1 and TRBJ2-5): KAGVTQTPRYLIKTRGQQVTLSCSPISGHRSVSWYQQTPGQGLQFLFEYFSETQRNKGNFPGRFSGRQFSNSRSEMNVSTLELGDSALYLCASSPAGWGSGGETQYFGPGTRLLVL.

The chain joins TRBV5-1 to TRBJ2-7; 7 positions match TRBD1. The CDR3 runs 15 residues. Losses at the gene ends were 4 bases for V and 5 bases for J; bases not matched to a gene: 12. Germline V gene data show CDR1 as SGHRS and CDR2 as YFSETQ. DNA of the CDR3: TGCGCCAGCAGCGCCGTCTACAGGGGACCGGACGAGCAGTACTTC. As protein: CASSAVYRGPDEQYF.

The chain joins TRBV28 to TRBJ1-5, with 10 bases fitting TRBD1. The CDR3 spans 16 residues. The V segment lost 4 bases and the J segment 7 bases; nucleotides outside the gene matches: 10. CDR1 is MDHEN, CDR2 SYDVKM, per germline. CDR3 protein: CASSSDRDRGRQPQHF. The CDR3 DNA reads TGTGCCAGCAGTTCCGACCGTGACAGGGGGCGGCAGCCCCAGCATTTT. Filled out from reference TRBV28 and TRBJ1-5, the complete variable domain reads DVKVTQSSRYLVKRTGEKVFLECVQDMDHENMFWYRQDPGLGLRLIYFSYDVKMKEKGDIPEGYSVSREKKERFSLILESASTNQTSMYLCASSSDRDRGRQPQHFGDGTRLSIL.

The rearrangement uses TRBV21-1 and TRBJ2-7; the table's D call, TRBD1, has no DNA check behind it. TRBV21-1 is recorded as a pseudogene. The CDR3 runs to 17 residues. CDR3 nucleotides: TGTGCCAGCAGCAAAGTACTAGGGGGCCCTTCCTCCTACGAGCAGTACTTC. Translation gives CASSKVLGGPSSYEQYF.